Listed below are T cell receptor beta chains from one sample, sequenced in a study of OX40 agonist ivuxolimab in advanced cancers. The method was immunoSEQ multiplex PCR; TCRdb's version includes in-frame clones alone and lacks a portion of them. Among fewer than 70,000 clones listed, less than 85% were seen once. The starting material was CD4+ or CD8+ T cells sorted from blood, obtained in a trial of the OX40 agonist ivuxolimab. These receptors originate from an adult with an advanced solid tumor such as melanoma, head and neck, liver or kidney cancer. Each CDR3 is given with its conserved first and last residue. The D gene is left open where the match is weak. The size entry is marked missing in some rows and otherwise reads once, few, many or a size class.

TRBJ1-3 | NA | 13 | NA | TRBV30 | TGTGCCTGGAGTGGGGTATCTGGAAACACCATATATTTT | CAWSGVSGNTIYF
TRBJ2-7 | NA | 16 | NA | TRBV7-8 | TGTGCCAGCAGCTTAGCGCCTGGAGGCACTGCCTACGAGCAGTACTTC | CASSLAPGGTAYEQYF
TRBJ2-7 | TRBD2 | 15 | NA | TRBV10-3 | TGTGCCATCAGTGAGATGGAGCGGGGGACCTACGAGCAGTACTTC | CAISEMERGTYEQYF
TRBJ1-5 | NA | 15 | NA | TRBV2 | TGTGCCAGCAGTCCTGACAATTATAGCAATCAGCCCCAGCATTTT | CASSPDNYSNQPQHF
TRBJ2-1 | TRBD1 | 18 | NA | TRBV9 | TGTGCCAGCAGCGGGGGGACAGAACAAAGGAGCTCCTACAATGAGCAGTTCTTC | CASSGGTEQRSSYNEQFF
TRBJ1-1 | TRBD1 | 16 | NA | TRBV5-4 | TGTGCCAGCAGAAAGGGCGGACAGGGGGGAAGCACTGAAGCTTTCTTT | CASRKGGQGGSTEAFF
TRBJ2-5 | NA | 13 | NA | TRBV30 | TGTGCACGCTCGGGGTTTGGAGACGGGACCCAGTACTTC | CARSGFGDGTQYF
TRBJ2-3 | NA | 14 | NA | TRBV27 | TGTGCCAGCAGGACCTGGGGAGGCCCAGATACGCAGTATTTT | CASRTWGGPDTQYF
TRBJ2-7 | NA | 13 | NA | TRBV7-9 | TGTGCCAGCAGCCCCGAGAGCTCCTACGAGCAGTACTTC | CASSPESSYEQYF
TRBJ2-3 | NA | 14 | NA | TRBV28 | TGTGCCAGCAGTTCAGCACTAGCAATCGGTACGCAGTATTTT | CASSSALAIGTQYF
TRBJ2-2 | NA | 13 | NA | TRBV12-5 | TGTGCTAGTGGTTTTGAAGCCACCGGGGAGCTGTTTTTT | CASGFEATGELFF
TRBJ2-7 | NA | 16 | NA | TRBV15 | TGTGCCACCAGCCCCCTTTTGGGGGGCAACTCCTACGAGCAGTACTTC | CATSPLLGGNSYEQYF
TRBJ1-1 | NA | 14 | NA | TRBV13 | TGTGCCAGCAGACGGGTAGGGACAAACACTGAAGCTTTCTTT | CASRRVGTNTEAFF
TRBJ2-5 | NA | 14 | NA | TRBV10-3 | TGTGCCATCAGTAGTGGGGGAATTCAAGAGACCCAGTACTTC | CAISSGGIQETQYF
TRBJ2-3 | NA | 14 | NA | TRBV6-1 | TGTGCCGGTCGGGCTTCCGCGAACTCAGATACGCAGTATTTT | CAGRASANSDTQYF
TRBJ2-3 | NA | 17 | NA | TRBV11-3 | TGTGCCAGCAGCCCGAGAGGGCAGGGGGGCGGGACAGATACGCAGTATTTT | CASSPRGQGGGTDTQYF
TRBJ1-3 | NA | 15 | NA | TRBV7-2 | TGTGCCAGCACCCAACAGGGCCCAGGGGGAAACACCATATATTTT | CASTQQGPGGNTIYF
TRBJ2-2 | NA | 15 | once | TRBV19 | TGTGCCAGTAAGGGGGGTCAGGGATCGACCGGGGAGCTGTTTTTT | CASKGGQGSTGELFF
TRBJ2-1 | TRBD2 | 14 | few | TRBV6-6 | TGTGCCACTGCAGTGGAGCGGGGGGTCAATGAGCAGTTCTTC | CATAVERGVNEQFF
TRBJ2-6 | NA | 17 | NA | TRBV28 | TGTGCCAGCAGGGGTACGAGAGACAGCGACGGGGCCAACGTCCTGACTTTC | CASRGTRDSDGANVLTF
TRBJ1-2 | NA | 12 | NA | TRBV28 | TGTGCCAGCAGTCCGTATTACTATGGCTACACCTTC | CASSPYYYGYTF